These 21 T cell receptor beta chains came from one sample sequenced in a study of neurological immune-mediated disorders. Via MiXCR, TCRdb re-called the 5' RACE reads, giving one row per CDR3 protein. The table has approximately 100,000 distinct CDR3 sequences, around 3.3% seen once. Sequences were obtained from PBMCs. These receptors all stem from a woman younger than 30 with multiple sclerosis.

In this sample, this clonotype turned up many times. The CDR3, as DNA: TGCGCCAGCAGCTTCGGACTAGCGGGGGGGCGATACGAGCAGTACTTC. The encoded protein is CASSFGLAGGRYEQYF. V gene TRBV5-1 combines with J gene TRBJ2-7, with 15 bases lining up with TRBD2. J lost 4 bases, V lost 2 bases, and 4 bases had no gene match. This CDR3 contains 16 residues. Germline loops: CDR1 SGHRS, CDR2 YFSETQ.

This clonotype was seen many times. The gene calls are TRBV11-3 and TRBJ2-7; 8 nucleotides align to TRBD2. Germline-derived CDR1 and CDR2 are SGHNT and YENEEA. The junction had 2 bases not matched to a gene; V was cut back by 5 bases and J by 2 bases. The CDR3 has 13 residues. The CDR3 loop reads CASSRGGPYEQYF. The CDR3 DNA follows: TGTGCCAGCAGCCGGGGGGGGCCCTACGAGCAGTACTTC.

This clonotype was recorded many times. The V gene is TRBV28, the J gene TRBJ1-1; D is possibly TRBD1 (6 bases). CDR1 is MDHEN, CDR2 SYDVKM, per germline. Deletions cut 6 bases from V and 2 bases from J, with 19 bases between. CDR3 length: 16 amino acids. CDR3 sequence: CASRYLGGARNTEAFF. Written as DNA, the CDR3 is TGTGCCAGCAGATATCTCGGGGGGGCGAGAAACACTGAAGCTTTCTTT.

This clonotype was seen many times. The genes are TRBV5-1 and TRBJ2-2; the D is unclear. The CDR3 runs 16 residues. V shed 2 bases and J shed 0 bases, with 11 bases lying between them. CDR1 and CDR2 from the germline V gene are SGHRS and YFSETQ. CDR3 protein: CASSLRRNANTGELFF. CDR3 DNA: TGCGCCAGCAGCTTACGACGGAACGCGAACACCGGGGAGCTGTTTTTT.

This clonotype was counted only a few times. V usage is TRBV5-4 and J usage is TRBJ2-3; the D gene is possibly TRBD2 (6 bases). The CDR3 runs 16 residues. V was clipped by 3 bases and J by 0 bases, with 14 bases between them. The V gene's germline CDR1 is SGHNT and CDR2 YYREEE (reference sequence). The CDR3 loop reads CASSYRTTPSTDTQYF. The CDR3, as DNA: TGTGCCAGCAGCTACCGGACTACACCTAGCACAGATACGCAGTATTTT.

About this clonotype: A much larger clone lies a single base off, so this may be a read error. The chain employs TRBV7-2 and TRBJ1-1; no firm D call. In germline, CDR1 is SGHTA, CDR2 FQGNSA. The CDR3 is made up of 13 amino acids. CDR3: CASSLSVETAAFF. In DNA, the CDR3 is TGTGCCAGCAGCCTGTCGGTGGAGACTGCAGCTTTCTTT.

This clonotype was counted ten times or more. The chain employs TRBV27 and TRBJ2-3, with 11 bases fitting TRBD2. This CDR3 has 14 amino acids. V was pared by 5 bases and J by 5 bases, with 3 bases of the junction left unmatched. Germline V lookup: CDR1 MNHEY, CDR2 SMNVEV (reference sequence). This CDR3 is CASSELAGEDTQYF. The CDR3 bases are TGTGCCAGCAGTGAACTAGCGGGAGAAGATACGCAGTATTTT.

This clonotype appeared a few times. The chain links TRBV11-3 to TRBJ2-7; TRBD2 matches at 8 bases. With 3 bases clipped from V and 2 bases from J, the junction kept 6 bases outside the gene matches. This CDR3 region has 15 residues. Germline CDR1 and CDR2: SGHNT and YENEEA. In DNA form, the CDR3 reads TGTGCCAGCAGCTTCGGGGGGGCCTCGACCTACGAGCAGTACTTC. Its protein product is CASSFGGASTYEQYF. The entire variable domain, with the rest obtained from reference TRBV11-3 and TRBJ2-7, is as follows: EAGVVQSPRYKIIEKKQPVAFWCNPISGHNTLYWYLQNLGQGPELLIRYENEEAVDDSQLPKDRFSAERLKGVDSTLKIQPAELGDSAVYLCASSFGGASTYEQYFGPGTRLTVT.

This clonotype showed up many times. The chain carries TRBV2 and TRBJ2-7; D remains ambiguous. Germline CDR1 and CDR2: SNHLY and FYNNEI. Trimming removed 5 bases at V and 3 bases at J, with 14 bases between. This CDR3 region has 14 residues. The CDR3 here is CASSMRRLSYEQYF. CDR3 sequence (DNA): TGTGCCAGCAGTATGCGACGGCTGAGCTACGAGCAGTACTTC.

The chain uses TRBV30 and TRBJ1-1, with D perhaps TRBD1 (5 bases). V shed 0 bases and J shed 5 bases, with 10 bases lying between them. The CDR3 contains 13 residues. From germline, CDR1 is GTSNPN and CDR2 SVGIG (reference sequence). This CDR3 is CAWSVGGRTEAFF. The CDR3 nucleotides are TGTGCCTGGAGTGTTGGGGGGAGGACTGAAGCTTTCTTT.

The sample holds many counts of this clonotype. The rearrangement uses TRBV7-2 and TRBJ2-3, with TRBD2 as a possible D gene (5 bases). Germline V CDR1 and CDR2: SGHTA, FQGNSA. V gave up 3 bases and J gave up 5 bases, with 9 bases separating them. The CDR3 runs to 13 residues. CDR3 sequence (DNA): TGTGCCAGCAGCTTCAACCGGGAAGATACGCAGTATTTT. It is translated as CASSFNREDTQYF.

This clonotype was seen at least ten times. In nucleotides, the CDR3 is TGTGCCAGCAGCTTGGGAAACCCGACAGGACGGACTTACGAGCAGTACTTC. Translated, it gives CASSLGNPTGRTYEQYF. V and J are TRBV7-2 and TRBJ2-7; TRBD1 is a possible D gene (6 bases). This CDR3 contains 17 residues. The V end was cut by 3 bases, the J end by 4 bases, with 22 bases between. Germline lookup yields CDR1 SGHTA and CDR2 FQGNSA.

This clonotype was seen repeatedly, ten times or more. This rearrangement joins TRBV3-1 to TRBJ2-3; 7 bases match TRBD2. Trimming cost V 0 bases and J 14 bases; bases outside gene matches: 8. The CDR3 extends over 13 amino acids. The germline V gene has CDR1 LGHDT and CDR2 YNNKEL (reference sequence). The CDR3 DNA reads TGTGCCAGCAGCCAAGATAGTGGGAGGGCCGGGTATTTT. Protein product: CASSQDSGRAGYF.

This clonotype was detected many times. J is TRBJ1-1 and V is TRBV12-3 or TRBV12-4; TRBD1 is a possible D gene (6 bases). This CDR3 has 13 residues. The V end was cut by 10 bases, the J end by 0 bases, with 12 bases between. The CDR3 reads CATGAVLNTEAFF. The CDR3 DNA reads as TGTGCCACGGGGGCCGTACTGAACACTGAAGCTTTCTTT.

This clonotype has ten or more counts. The gene calls are TRBV10-3 and TRBJ2-7, with 7 bases that match TRBD2. Germline trimming cut 2 bases from V and 2 bases from J; bases unmatched to any gene: 6. The CDR3 loop spans 15 amino acids. Germline CDR1 reads ENHRY; CDR2 reads SYGVKD. CDR3 DNA: TGTGCCATCAGTGAGGGGAGCGGGGCCACCTACGAGCAGTACTTC. It is translated as CAISEGSGATYEQYF.

This clonotype was counted ten times or more. The chain is built from TRBV9 and TRBJ2-3, with D perhaps matching TRBD2 (6 bases). CDR3 length: 16 residues. The germline V gene has CDR1 SGDLS and CDR2 YYNGEE. V lost 0 bases and J 2 bases, leaving 13 bases between the germline ends. The CDR3 DNA reads TGTGCCAGCAGCGTAGGTAGTAGCGGTTCCACAGATACGCAGTATTTT. Translation: CASSVGSSGSTDTQYF.

This clonotype was observed at least ten times. V usage is TRBV5-1 and J usage is TRBJ1-3; 7 nucleotides line up with TRBD1. Trimming removed 4 bases from V and 1 base from J; junction bases left unmatched: 2. This CDR3 region has 14 residues. Germline V gene data show CDR1 as SGHRS and CDR2 as YFSETQ. DNA of the CDR3: TGCGCCAGCAGCCCGGGACAGTCTGGAAACACCATATATTTT. It encodes CASSPGQSGNTIYF.

This clonotype was picked up many times. The rearrangement uses TRBV20-1 and TRBJ2-1, with TRBD2 identical over 12 bases. The CDR3 extends over 16 amino acids. V lost 4 bases to trimming and J lost 4 bases; unmatched junction nucleotides: 8. The germline V gene has CDR1 DFQATT and CDR2 SNEGSKA (reference sequence). The CDR3 nucleotides are TGCAGTGCTATACTAGCGGGAGGACCAGGGTACAATGAGCAGTTCTTC. This translates into CSAILAGGPGYNEQFF.

CDR3 residues: CASRDGRFSGYTF. CDR3 nucleotide sequence: TGTGCCAGCAGAGACGGACGGTTCAGTGGCTACACCTTC. The chain carries TRBV2 and TRBJ1-2, with D unclear. The germline CDR1 and CDR2 sequences are SNHLY and FYNNEI. V lost 6 bases, J lost 7 bases, and 15 bases lay in between. This CDR3 comprises 13 residues.

This clonotype was seen repeatedly, ten times or more. The chain joins TRBV20-1 to TRBJ1-2, with 9 bases lining up with TRBD1. This CDR3 has 16 amino acids. V lost 1 base, J lost 8 bases, and 14 bases stayed unmatched. CDR1 and CDR2 from the germline V gene are DFQATT and SNEGSKA (reference sequence). CDR3: CSARVGLSGTGSGYTF. The CDR3 DNA sequence: TGCAGTGCTAGAGTAGGCCTCTCCGGGACAGGGAGCGGCTACACCTTC.

This clonotype was detected ten times or more. The J gene is TRBJ1-6, the V gene TRBV5-1, with no clear D. CDR3 length: 14 residues. Trimming pared 4 bases from V and 5 bases from J, leaving 10 bases between. Looked up from germline, CDR1 is SGHRS and CDR2 is YFSETQ. The CDR3 DNA follows: TGCGCCAGCAGCATCTTCACCGATAATTCACCCCTCCACTTT. It specifies CASSIFTDNSPLHF.